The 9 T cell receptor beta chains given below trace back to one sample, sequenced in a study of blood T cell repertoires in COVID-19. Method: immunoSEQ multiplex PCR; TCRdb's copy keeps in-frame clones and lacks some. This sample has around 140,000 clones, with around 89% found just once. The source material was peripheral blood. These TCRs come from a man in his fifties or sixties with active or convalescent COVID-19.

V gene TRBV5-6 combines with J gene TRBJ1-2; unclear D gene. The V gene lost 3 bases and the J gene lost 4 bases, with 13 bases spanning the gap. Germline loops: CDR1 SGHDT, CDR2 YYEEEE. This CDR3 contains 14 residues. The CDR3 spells CASSSRRATYGYTF. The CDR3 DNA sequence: TGTGCCAGCAGCTCTAGGAGGGCCACCTATGGCTACACCTTC.

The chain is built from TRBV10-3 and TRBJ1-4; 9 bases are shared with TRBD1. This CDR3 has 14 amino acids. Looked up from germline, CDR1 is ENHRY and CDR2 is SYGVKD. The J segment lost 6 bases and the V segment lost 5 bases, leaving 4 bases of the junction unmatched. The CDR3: CAISRTGEDEKLFF. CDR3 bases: TGTGCCATCAGTCGGACAGGGGAGGATGAAAAACTGTTTTTT.

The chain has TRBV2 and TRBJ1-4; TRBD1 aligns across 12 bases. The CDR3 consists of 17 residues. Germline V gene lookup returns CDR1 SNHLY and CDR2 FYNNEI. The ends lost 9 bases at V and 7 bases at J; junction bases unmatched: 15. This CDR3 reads CASLRGDRGRSSEKLFF. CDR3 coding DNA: TGTGCCAGTCTACGCGGGGACAGGGGGCGCTCAAGTGAAAAACTGTTTTTT.

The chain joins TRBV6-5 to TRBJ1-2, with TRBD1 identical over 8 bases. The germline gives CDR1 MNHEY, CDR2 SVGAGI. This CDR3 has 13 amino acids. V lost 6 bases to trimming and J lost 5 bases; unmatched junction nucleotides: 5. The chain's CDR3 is CASRDRDGYGYTF. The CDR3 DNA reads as TGTGCCAGCAGGGACAGGGACGGGTATGGCTACACCTTC.

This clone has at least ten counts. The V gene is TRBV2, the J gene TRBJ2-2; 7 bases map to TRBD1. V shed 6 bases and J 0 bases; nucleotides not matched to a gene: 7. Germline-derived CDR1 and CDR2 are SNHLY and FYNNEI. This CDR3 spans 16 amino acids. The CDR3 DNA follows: TGTGCCAGCAGCCACGACAGGGACACGAACACCGGGGAGCTGTTTTTT. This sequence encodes CASSHDRDTNTGELFF.

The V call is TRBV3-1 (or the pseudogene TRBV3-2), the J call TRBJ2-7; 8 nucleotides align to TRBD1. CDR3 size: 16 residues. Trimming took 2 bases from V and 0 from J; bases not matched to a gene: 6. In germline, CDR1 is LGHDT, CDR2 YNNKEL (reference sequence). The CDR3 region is CASSQPGQGYSYEQYF. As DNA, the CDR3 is TGTGCCAGCAGCCAACCTGGACAGGGATACTCCTACGAGCAGTACTTC.

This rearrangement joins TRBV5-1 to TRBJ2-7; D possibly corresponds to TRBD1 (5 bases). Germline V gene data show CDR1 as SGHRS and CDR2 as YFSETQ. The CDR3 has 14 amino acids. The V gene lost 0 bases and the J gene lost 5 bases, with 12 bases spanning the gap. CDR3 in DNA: TGCGCCAGCAGCTTGGATCAGGGTGCAGACGAGCAGTACTTC. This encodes CASSLDQGADEQYF.

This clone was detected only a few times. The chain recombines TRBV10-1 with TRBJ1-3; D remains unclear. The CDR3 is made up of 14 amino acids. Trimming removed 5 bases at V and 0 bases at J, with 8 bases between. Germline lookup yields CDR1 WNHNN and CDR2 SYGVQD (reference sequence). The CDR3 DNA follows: TGCGCCAGCAGTCCTCAGGTCTCTGGAAACACCATATATTTT. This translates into CASSPQVSGNTIYF.

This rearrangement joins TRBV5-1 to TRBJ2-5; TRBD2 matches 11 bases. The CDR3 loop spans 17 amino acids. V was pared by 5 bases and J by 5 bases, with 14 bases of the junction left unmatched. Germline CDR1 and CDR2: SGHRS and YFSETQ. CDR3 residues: CASSQTHSGRAKETQYF. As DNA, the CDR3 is TGCGCCAGCAGTCAAACACATAGCGGGAGGGCCAAGGAGACCCAGTACTTC.